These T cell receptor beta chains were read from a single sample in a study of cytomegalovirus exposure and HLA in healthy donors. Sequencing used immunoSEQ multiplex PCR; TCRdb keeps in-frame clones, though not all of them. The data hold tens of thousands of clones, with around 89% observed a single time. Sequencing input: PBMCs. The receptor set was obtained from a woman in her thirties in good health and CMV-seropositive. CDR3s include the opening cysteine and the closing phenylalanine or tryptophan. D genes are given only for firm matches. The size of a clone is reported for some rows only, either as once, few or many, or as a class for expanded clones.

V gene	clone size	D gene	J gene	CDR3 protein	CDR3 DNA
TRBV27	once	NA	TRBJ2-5	CASSLSPGRGTAETQYF	TGTGCCAGCAGTTTATCGCCTGGCAGGGGAACGGCGGAGACCCAGTACTTC
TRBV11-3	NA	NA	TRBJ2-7	CASSFSGGYYEQYF	TGTGCCAGCAGCTTTTCAGGGGGGTACTACGAGCAGTACTTC
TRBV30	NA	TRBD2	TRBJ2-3	CAWSVSSGGQRQYF	TGTGCCTGGAGTGTGAGTAGCGGGGGGCAAAGGCAGTATTTT
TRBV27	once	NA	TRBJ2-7	CASSLGPRLNEQYF	TGTGCCAGCAGTTTAGGACCGCGACTAAACGAGCAGTACTTC
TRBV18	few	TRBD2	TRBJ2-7	CASSPPGLAGGDEQYF	TGTGCCAGCTCACCACCGGGACTAGCGGGAGGCGACGAGCAGTACTTC
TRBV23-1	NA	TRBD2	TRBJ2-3	CASCAGGSVPNNSTDTQYF	TGCGCCAGCTGTGCAGGCGGGAGCGTCCCAAATAACAGCACAGATACGCAGTATTTT
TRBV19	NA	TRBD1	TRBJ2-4	CASSSGQGVLHPSKNIQYF	TGTGCCAGTAGTTCGGGGCAGGGGGTCCTCCACCCTTCCAAAAACATTCAGTACTTC
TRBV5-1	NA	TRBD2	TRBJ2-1	CASSLEGTSGIDEQFF	TGCGCCAGCAGCTTGGAAGGGACTAGCGGGATCGATGAGCAGTTCTTC
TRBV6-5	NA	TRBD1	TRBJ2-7	CASRGGGTGSHEQYF	TGTGCCAGCAGGGGGGGCGGGACAGGGTCCCACGAGCAGTACTTC
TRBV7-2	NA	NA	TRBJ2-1	CASSPRGRVQNNEQFF	TGTGCCAGCAGCCCCCGCGGCCGGGTCCAGAACAATGAGCAGTTCTTC
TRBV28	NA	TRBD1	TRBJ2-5	CASSGTGTIQETQYF	TGTGCCAGCAGCGGGACAGGGACTATCCAAGAGACCCAGTACTTC
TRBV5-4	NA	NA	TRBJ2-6	CASSLGVVGLSGANVLTF	TGTGCCAGCAGCTTGGGGGTGGTGGGCCTTTCTGGGGCCAACGTCCTGACTTTC
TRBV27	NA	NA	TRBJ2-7	CASSLRAGEFYEQYF	TGTGCCAGCAGTTTAAGAGCAGGGGAATTTTACGAGCAGTACTTC
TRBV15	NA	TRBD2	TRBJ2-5	CATRKAGGPAETQYF	TGTGCCACCAGGAAAGCGGGAGGGCCGGCGGAGACCCAGTACTTC
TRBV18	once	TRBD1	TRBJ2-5	CASSPLLEGAEWETQYF	TGTGCCAGCTCACCACTCCTCGAGGGGGCGGAGTGGGAGACCCAGTACTTC
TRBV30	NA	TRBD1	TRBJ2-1	CAWSLYGTGGFF	TGTGCCTGGAGTCTTTACGGGACAGGGGGGTTCTTC
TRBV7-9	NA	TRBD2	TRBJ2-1	CASSSWTSGSHNEQFF	TGTGCCAGCAGCTCATGGACTAGCGGGAGCCACAATGAGCAGTTCTTC
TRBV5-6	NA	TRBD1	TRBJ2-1	CASSFGQVNEQFF	TGTGCCAGCAGCTTTGGACAGGTCAATGAGCAGTTCTTC